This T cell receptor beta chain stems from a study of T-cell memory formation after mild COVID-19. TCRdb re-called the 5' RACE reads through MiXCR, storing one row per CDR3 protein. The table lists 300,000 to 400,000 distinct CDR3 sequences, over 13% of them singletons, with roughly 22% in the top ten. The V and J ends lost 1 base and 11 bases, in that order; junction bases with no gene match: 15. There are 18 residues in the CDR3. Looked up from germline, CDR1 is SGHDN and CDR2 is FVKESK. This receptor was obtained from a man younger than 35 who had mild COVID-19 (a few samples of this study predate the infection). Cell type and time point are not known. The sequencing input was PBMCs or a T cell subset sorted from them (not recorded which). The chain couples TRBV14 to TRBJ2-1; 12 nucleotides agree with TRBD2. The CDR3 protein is CASSQVPPWTSGEGKQFF. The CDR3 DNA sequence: TGTGCCAGCAGCCAAGTTCCACCCTGGACTAGCGGGGAGGGGAAGCAGTTCTTC.